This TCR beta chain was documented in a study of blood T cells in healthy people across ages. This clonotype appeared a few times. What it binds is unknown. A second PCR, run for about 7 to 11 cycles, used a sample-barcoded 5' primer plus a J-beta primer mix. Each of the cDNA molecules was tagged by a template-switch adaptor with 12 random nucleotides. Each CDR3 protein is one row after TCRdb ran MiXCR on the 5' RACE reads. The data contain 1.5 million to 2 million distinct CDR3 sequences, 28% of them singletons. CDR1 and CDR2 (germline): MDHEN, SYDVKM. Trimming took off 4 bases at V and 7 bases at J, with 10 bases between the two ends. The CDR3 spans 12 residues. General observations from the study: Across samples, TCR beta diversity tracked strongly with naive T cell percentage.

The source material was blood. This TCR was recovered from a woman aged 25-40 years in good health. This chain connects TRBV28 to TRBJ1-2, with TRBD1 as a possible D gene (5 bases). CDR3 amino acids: CASSSGGVGYTF. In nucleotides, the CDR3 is TGTGCCAGCAGTTCAGGAGGGGTTGGCTACACCTTC.